This T cell receptor (beta chain) was identified in a study of CD8 T cells in ankylosing spondylitis. MiXCR, run by TCRdb on the 5' RACE reads, gives a single entry per CDR3 protein. The top ten hold roughly 3.4% of the sample, which has 300,000 to 350,000 distinct CDR3 sequences, around 20% seen once. The germline V gene has CDR1 MGHDK and CDR2 SYGVNS. The CDR3 is 14 residues long. V was pared by 1 base and J by 4 bases, with 2 bases of the junction left unmatched. The table lists this clonotype with a few counts. The chain couples TRBV25-1 to TRBJ1-2; 8 nucleotides agree with TRBD1. Sequencing used blood, either unsorted or a sorted T cell fraction (not recorded which). The receptor was derived from a female donor with ankylosing spondylitis or in good health (not recorded which). For the CDR3, the DNA is TGTGCCAGCAGTGAATTCACAGGGGGCTATGGCTACACCTTC. It encodes CASSEFTGGYGYTF.